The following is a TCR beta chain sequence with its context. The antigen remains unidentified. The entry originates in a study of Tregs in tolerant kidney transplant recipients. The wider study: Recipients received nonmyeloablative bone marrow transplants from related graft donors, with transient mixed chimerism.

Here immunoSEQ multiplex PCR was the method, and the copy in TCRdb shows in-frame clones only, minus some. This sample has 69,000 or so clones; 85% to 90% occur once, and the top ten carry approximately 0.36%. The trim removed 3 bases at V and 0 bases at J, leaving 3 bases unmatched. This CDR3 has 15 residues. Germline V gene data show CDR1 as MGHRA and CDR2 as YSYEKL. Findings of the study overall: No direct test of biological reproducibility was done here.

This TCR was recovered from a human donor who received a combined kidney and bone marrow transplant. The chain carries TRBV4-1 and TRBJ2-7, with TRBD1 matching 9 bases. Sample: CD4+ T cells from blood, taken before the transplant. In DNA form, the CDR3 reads TGCGCCAGCAGCCAGGGACAGGGTCCCTCCTACGAGCAGTACTTC. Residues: CASSQGQGPSYEQYF.